The clone carrying this T cell receptor (beta chain) was counted ten times or more. The antigen is undetermined. This entry is derived from a study of early T cells in non-severe SARS-CoV-2 infection. Study-wide context: The chains were unpaired, and the sequenced material was bulk RNA from unsorted whole blood.

Unique molecular identifier tags were affixed to discrete cDNA molecules. In TCRdb, the 5' RACE reads were re-called with MiXCR into one record per CDR3 protein. The table shows 30,000 to 35,000 distinct CDR3 sequences, with roughly 6% occurring only once. General study points: Matching results from VDJdb favored anti-spike CD8 responses, leaving private and CD4 specificities undetected.

This CDR3 comprises 11 residues. Between the trimmed V and J ends, which lost 5 bases and 3 bases, there was a span of 7 bases. The germline V gene encodes CDR1 DFQATT and CDR2 SNEGSKA (reference sequence). This chain uses TRBV20-1 with TRBJ2-5; D unclear. This receptor was obtained from an adult who was a healthcare worker with PCR-confirmed SARS-CoV-2 infection or an uninfected control (not recorded which). Sequences were obtained from whole blood. The CDR3 is CSASPKETQYF. The CDR3 DNA follows: TGCAGTGCTTCTCCCAAAGAGACCCAGTACTTC.